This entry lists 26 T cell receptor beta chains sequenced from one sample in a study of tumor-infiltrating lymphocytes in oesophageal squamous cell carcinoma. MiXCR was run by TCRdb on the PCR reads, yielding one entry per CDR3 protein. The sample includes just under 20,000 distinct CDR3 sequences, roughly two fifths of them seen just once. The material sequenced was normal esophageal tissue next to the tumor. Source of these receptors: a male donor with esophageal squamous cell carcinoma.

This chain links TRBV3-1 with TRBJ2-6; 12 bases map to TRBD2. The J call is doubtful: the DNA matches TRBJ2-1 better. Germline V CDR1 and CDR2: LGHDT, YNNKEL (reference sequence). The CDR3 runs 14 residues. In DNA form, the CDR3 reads TGTGCCAGCAGTCCCGGACTAGCGGGAACTGAGCAGTTCTTC. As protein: CASSPGLAGTEQFF.

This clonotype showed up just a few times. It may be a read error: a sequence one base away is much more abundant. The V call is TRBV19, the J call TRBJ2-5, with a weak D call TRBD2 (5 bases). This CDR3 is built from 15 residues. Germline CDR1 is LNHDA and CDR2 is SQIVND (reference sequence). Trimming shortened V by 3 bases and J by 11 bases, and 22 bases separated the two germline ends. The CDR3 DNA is TGTGCCAGTAGTATGACGGGGAACTACTACAATGAGCAGTACTTC. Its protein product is CASSMTGNYYNEQYF.

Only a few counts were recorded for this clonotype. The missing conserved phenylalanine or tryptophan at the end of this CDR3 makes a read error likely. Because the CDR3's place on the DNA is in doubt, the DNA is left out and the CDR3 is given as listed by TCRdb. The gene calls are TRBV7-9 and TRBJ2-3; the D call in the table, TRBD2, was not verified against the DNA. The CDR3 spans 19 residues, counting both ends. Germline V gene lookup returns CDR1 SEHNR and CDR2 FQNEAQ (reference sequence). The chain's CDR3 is CASSPAASGIFWNEQFFGP.

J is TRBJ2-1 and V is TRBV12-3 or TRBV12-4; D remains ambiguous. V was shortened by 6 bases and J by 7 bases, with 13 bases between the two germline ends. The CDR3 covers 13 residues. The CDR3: CASSHYPKNEQFF. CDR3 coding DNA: TGTGCCAGCAGCCATTACCCCAAAAATGAGCAGTTCTTC.

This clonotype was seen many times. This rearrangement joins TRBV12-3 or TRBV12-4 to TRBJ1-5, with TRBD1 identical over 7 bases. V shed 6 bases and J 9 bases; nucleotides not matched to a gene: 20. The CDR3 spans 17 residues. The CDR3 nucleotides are TGTGCCAGCAGCCGGGACAGCCAACTAGGTTCGTTATGGCCCCAGCATTTT. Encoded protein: CASSRDSQLGSLWPQHF.

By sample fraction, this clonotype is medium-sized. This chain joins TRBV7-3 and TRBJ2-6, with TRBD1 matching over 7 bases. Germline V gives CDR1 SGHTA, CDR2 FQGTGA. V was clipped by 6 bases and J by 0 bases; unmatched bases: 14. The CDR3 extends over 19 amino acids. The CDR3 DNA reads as TGTGCCAGCAGTTTCGATTGGGACAGCGAGAGCTCTGGGGCCAACGTCCTGACTTTC. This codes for CASSFDWDSESSGANVLTF.

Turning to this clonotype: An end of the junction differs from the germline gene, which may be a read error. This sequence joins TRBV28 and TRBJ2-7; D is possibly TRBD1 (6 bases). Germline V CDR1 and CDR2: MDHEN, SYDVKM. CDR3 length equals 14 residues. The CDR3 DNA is TGTGCCAGCAATCAGGGGCCCTATAATTCACCCCTCCACTTC. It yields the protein CASNQGPYNSPLHF. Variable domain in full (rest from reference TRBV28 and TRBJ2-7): DVKVTQSSRYLVKRTGEKVFLECVQDMDHENMFWYRQDPGLGLRLIYFSYDVKMKEKGDIPEGYSVSREKKERFSLILESASTNQTSMYLCASNQGPYNSPLHFGPGTRLTVT.

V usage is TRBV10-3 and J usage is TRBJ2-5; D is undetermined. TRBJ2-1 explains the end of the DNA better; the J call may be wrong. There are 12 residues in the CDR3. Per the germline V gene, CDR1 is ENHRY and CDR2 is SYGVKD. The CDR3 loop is CAISEGVQKQFF. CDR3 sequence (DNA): TGTGCCATCAGTGAAGGTGTCCAGAAGCAGTTCTTC.

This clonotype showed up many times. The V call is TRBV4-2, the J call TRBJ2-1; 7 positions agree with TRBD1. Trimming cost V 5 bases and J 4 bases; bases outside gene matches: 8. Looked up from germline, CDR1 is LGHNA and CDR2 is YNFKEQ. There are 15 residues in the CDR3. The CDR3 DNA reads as TGTGCCAGCAGCGTCCAGGGGGAAGGGTACAATGAGCAGTTCTTC. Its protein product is CASSVQGEGYNEQFF.

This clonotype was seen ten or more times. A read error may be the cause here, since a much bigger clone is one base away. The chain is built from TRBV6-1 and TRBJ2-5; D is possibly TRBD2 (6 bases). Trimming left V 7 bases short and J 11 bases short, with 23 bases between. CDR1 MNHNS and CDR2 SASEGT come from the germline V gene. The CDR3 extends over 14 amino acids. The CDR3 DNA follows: TGTGCCAGCATGGGAGGCTTTGCAGGGAATGAGCAGTACTTC. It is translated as CASMGGFAGNEQYF.

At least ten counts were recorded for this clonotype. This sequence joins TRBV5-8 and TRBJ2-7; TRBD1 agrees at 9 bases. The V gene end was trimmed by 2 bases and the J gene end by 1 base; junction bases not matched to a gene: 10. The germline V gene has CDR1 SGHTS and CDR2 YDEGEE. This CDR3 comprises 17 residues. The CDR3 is CASSFRLGQGLSYEQYF. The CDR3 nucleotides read TGTGCCAGCAGCTTTCGTTTGGGACAGGGCCTTTCCTACGAGCAGTACTTC.

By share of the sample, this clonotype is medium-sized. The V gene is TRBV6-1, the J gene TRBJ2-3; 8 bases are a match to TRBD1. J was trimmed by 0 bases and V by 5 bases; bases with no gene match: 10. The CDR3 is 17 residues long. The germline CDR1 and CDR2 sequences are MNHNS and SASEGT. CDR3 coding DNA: TGTGCCAGCAGTTTGCCCCCGGACAGGGAGAGCACAGATACGCAGTATTTT. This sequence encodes CASSLPPDRESTDTQYF.

The CDR3 reads CASSLVVTTDTQYF. The CDR3 coding sequence is TGTGCCAGCAGCTTAGTCGTTACCACAGATACGCAGTATTTT. The V and J genes are TRBV7-2 and TRBJ2-3; D uncertain. In germline, CDR1 is SGHTA, CDR2 FQGNSA. Trimming took off 1 base at V and 2 bases at J, with 7 bases between the two ends. There are 14 residues in the CDR3.

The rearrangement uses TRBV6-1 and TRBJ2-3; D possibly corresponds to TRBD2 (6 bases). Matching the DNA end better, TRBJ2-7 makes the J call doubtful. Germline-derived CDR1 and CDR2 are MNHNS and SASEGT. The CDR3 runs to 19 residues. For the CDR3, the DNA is TGTGCCAGCCCCTGGAACCACCCTATAGACGTAGCGGTCGTCTACGAGCAGTACTTC. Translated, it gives CASPWNHPIDVAVVYEQYF.

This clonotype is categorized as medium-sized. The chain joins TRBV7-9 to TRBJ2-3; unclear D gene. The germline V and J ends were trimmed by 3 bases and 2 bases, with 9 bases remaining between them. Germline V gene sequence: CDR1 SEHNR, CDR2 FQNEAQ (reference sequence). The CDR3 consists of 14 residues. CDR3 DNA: TGTGCCAGCAGCTTTAGGCTCCACACAGATACGCAGTATTTT. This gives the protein CASSFRLHTDTQYF.

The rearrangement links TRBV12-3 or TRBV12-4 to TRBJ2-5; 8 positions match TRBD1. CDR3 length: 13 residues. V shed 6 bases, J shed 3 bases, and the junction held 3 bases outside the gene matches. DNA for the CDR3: TGTGCCAGCAGGTTGACAGGGGAAGAGACCCAGTACTTC. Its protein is CASRLTGEETQYF.

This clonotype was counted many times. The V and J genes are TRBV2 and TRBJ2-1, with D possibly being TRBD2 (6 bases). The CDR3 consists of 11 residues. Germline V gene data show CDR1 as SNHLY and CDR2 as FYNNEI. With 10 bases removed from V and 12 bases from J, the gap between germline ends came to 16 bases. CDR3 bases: TGTGCCACACTTGATGGGACTCGGCAGTTCTTC. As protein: CATLDGTRQFF.

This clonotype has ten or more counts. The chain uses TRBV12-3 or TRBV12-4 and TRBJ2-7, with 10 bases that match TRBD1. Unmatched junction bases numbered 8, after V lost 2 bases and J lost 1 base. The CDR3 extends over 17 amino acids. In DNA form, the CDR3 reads TGTGCCAGCAGTTTAAGCTGGACAGGGGGAGGGTCCTACGAGCAGTACTTC. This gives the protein CASSLSWTGGGSYEQYF.

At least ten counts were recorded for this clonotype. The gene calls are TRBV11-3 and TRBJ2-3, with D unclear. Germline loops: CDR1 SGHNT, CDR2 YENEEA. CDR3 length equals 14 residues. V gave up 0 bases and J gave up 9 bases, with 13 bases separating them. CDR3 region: CASSLEAGSFTQYF. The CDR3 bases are TGTGCCAGCAGCTTAGAAGCAGGTAGCTTCACGCAGTATTTT.

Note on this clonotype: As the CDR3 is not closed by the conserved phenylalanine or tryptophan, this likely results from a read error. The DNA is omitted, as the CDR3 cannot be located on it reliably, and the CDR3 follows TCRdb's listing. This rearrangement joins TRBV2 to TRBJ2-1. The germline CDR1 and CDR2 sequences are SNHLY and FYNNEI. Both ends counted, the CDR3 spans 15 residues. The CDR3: CASSESGNYGYTFGS.

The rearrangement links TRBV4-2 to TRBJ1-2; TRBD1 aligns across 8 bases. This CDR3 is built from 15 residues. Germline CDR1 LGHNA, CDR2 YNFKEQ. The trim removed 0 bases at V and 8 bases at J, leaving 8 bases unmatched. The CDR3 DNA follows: TGTGCCAGCAGCCAAGAGAAGCAGGGGGCGCGAGGCTACACCTTC. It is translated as CASSQEKQGARGYTF.

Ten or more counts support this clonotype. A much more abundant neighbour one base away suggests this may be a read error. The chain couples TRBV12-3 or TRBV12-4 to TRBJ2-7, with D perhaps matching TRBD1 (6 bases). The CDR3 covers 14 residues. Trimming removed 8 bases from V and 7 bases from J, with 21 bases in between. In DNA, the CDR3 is TGTGCCAGCCTGGCGGGCCTCAGGGGCAATGAGCAGTACTTC. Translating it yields CASLAGLRGNEQYF.

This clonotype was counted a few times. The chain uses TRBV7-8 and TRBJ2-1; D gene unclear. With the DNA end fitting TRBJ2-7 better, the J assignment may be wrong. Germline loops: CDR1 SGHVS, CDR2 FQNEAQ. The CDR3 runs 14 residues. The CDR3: CASSLEGKSYEQYF. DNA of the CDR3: TGTGCCAGCAGCTTAGAGGGCAAGTCCTACGAGCAGTACTTC.

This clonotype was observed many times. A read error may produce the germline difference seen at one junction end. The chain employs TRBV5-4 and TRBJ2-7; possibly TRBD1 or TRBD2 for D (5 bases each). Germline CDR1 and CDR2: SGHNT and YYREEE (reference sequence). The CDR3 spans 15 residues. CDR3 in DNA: TGCGCCAGCAGCTTGCCCCCCGGGACCACCTACGAGCAGTACTTC. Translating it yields CASSLPPGTTYEQYF.

CDR3 amino acids: CASSLGVAGGYEQYF. CDR3 coding DNA: TGTGCCAGCAGCCTTGGGGTAGCGGGGGGTTACGAGCAGTACTTC. The chain links TRBV7-2 to TRBJ2-1; 10 nucleotides line up with TRBD2. The DNA end is more similar to TRBJ2-7, so the J call may be wrong. Per germline, CDR1 SGHTA and CDR2 FQGNSA. There are 15 residues in the CDR3.

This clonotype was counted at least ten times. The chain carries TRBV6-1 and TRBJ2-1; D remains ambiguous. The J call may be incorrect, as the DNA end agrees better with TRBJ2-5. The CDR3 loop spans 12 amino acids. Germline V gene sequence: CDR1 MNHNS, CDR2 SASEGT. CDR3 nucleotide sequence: TGTGCCAGCAGTGGACCAACGGAGACCCAGTACTTC. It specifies CASSGPTETQYF.